These 9 T cell receptor beta chains came from one sample sequenced in a study of CD8+CD57+ T cells in acquired aplastic anemia. The TCR beta profiling, which covered VDJ combination and CDR3 sequence, was carried out using genomic DNA as the template. TCRdb analysed the reads with MiXCR anew, one entry per CDR3 protein. The data hold 200,000 to 250,000 distinct CDR3 sequences, with 61% observed a single time. Sequenced input: sorted CD4+, CD8+, or CD8+CD57+ T cells (not recorded which) from PBMCs. Receptors were obtained from a human donor in good health.

The chain joins TRBV7-6 to TRBJ2-5; 8 bases agree with TRBD1. This CDR3 is 15 amino acids long. J was trimmed by 5 bases and V by 6 bases; bases with no gene match: 11. Germline V gene lookup returns CDR1 SGHVS and CDR2 FNYEAQ. DNA of the CDR3: TGTGCCAGCAGTTCCGGGACAGGATCGATGGAGACCCAGTACTTC. Amino acid sequence: CASSSGTGSMETQYF. The full variable domain, in which reference TRBV7-6 and TRBJ2-5 provide the parts outside the CDR3, is GAGVSQSPRYKVTKRGQDVALRCDPISGHVSLYWYRQALGQGPEFLTYFNYEAQQDKSGLPNDRFSAERPEGSISTLTIQRTEQRDSAMYRCASSSGTGSMETQYFGPGTRLLVL.

About this clonotype itself: The junction differs from germline at one of its ends, possibly a read error. V usage is TRBV5-1 and J usage is TRBJ2-5; the match to TRBD2 covers 11 bases. CDR1 SGHRS and CDR2 YFSETQ come from the germline V gene. The CDR3 is made up of 16 amino acids. CDR3 DNA sequence: TGTGCCAGCAGCGCCGGGACTAGCGGCCTCCAAGAGACCCAGTACTTC. Translating gives CASSAGTSGLQETQYF.

At least ten counts were recorded for this clonotype. V is TRBV7-7 and J is TRBJ2-7, with D maybe TRBD1 (6 bases). The CDR3 loop spans 13 amino acids. Germline V gene lookup returns CDR1 SSHAT and CDR2 FNYEAQ (reference sequence). The V gene lost 4 bases and the J gene lost 2 bases, with 9 bases spanning the gap. The CDR3 sequence is CASSYGTTYEQYF. CDR3 sequence (DNA): TGTGCCAGCAGCTACGGGACAACCTACGAGCAGTACTTC.

The gene calls are TRBV20-1 and TRBJ2-5; TRBD1 aligns across 10 bases. The V segment lost 7 bases and the J segment 9 bases; nucleotides outside the gene matches: 14. The CDR3 has 14 amino acids. The germline V gene has CDR1 DFQATT and CDR2 SNEGSKA (reference sequence). The CDR3 DNA reads as TGCAGTGTCCAGGACAGGGGGGAATGGCAGCCCCAGTACTTC. It yields the protein CSVQDRGEWQPQYF.

This rearrangement joins TRBV24-1 to TRBJ1-2, with D unclear. This CDR3 contains 13 residues. Germline V gene lookup returns CDR1 KGHDR and CDR2 SFDVKD. V shed 0 bases and J shed 8 bases, with 9 bases lying between them. CDR3 sequence: CATSDLSGSGYTF. The CDR3 region has the DNA TGTGCCACCAGTGATTTGTCAGGCTCCGGCTACACCTTC.

The chain links TRBV20-1 to TRBJ2-7; D perhaps matches TRBD1 (6 bases). The CDR3 runs to 16 residues. V was trimmed by 0 bases and J by 3 bases, leaving 18 bases between them. In germline, CDR1 is DFQATT, CDR2 SNEGSKA (reference sequence). Here the CDR3 DNA reads TGCAGTGCTAGAGATCTGATAACAGGGACCCTCTACGAGCAGTACTTC. It specifies CSARDLITGTLYEQYF.

The chain has TRBV29-1 and TRBJ2-5, with TRBD2 matching 8 bases. The V gene's germline CDR1 is SQVTM and CDR2 ANQGSEA. The length of the CDR3 is 15 residues. This chain's CDR3 is CSAPWAGGIQETQYF. CDR3 bases: TGCAGTGCCCCCTGGGCGGGGGGAATCCAAGAGACCCAGTACTTC.

This clonotype was recorded many times. The chain carries TRBV6-5 and TRBJ2-1; D may correspond to TRBD1 or TRBD2 (5 bases each). Trimming pared 7 bases from V and 6 bases from J, leaving 13 bases between. The CDR3 extends over 13 amino acids. Germline V gene lookup returns CDR1 MNHEY and CDR2 SVGAGI. CDR3 sequence (DNA): TGTGCCAGCACCCGAGGGACCATCAATGAGCAGTTCTTC. Translating it yields CASTRGTINEQFF.

This clonotype was observed many times. The chain is built from TRBV7-6 and TRBJ2-7, with 7 bases aligning to TRBD1. Germline V gene sequence: CDR1 SGHVS, CDR2 FNYEAQ. CDR3 length: 14 residues. V was pared by 3 bases and J by 1 base, with 3 bases of the junction left unmatched. Here the CDR3 DNA reads TGTGCCAGCAGCTTCCGGGACAGATCCTACGAGCAGTACTTC. Encoded protein: CASSFRDRSYEQYF.